Each of the 19 T cell receptor beta chains below was sequenced from the same sample in a study of shared clonotypes between healthy human individuals. Measured with immunoSEQ multiplex PCR; TCRdb has only the in-frame clones, and not every one. The repertoire holds a few million clones, with 93% as singletons. Sequencing was carried out using naive CD4+ T cells from PBMCs. The subset denotes: CD45RA+ positively selected. These TCRs come from a man younger than 35 in good health. Some clones in this sample may be carry-over from other donors' samples.

CDR3 protein: CASSSFLQVQETQYF. The CDR3 DNA reads as TGCGCCAGCAGCTCATTCCTACAGGTTCAAGAGACCCAGTACTTC. The chain carries TRBV5-1 and TRBJ2-5, with D perhaps matching TRBD1 (5 bases). The V end lost 3 bases, the J end lost 2 bases, and 14 bases lay between the germline ends. The germline CDR1 and CDR2 sequences are SGHRS and YFSETQ. The CDR3 extends over 15 amino acids.

This clone was seen more than once but under ten times. This CDR3 reads CASSPTGMNTEAFF. In DNA form, the CDR3 reads TGTGCCAGCAGCCCGACAGGGATGAACACTGAAGCTTTCTTT. The V call is TRBV9, the J call TRBJ1-1; 7 bases map to TRBD1. This CDR3 has 14 residues. J gave up 0 bases and V 4 bases, and 3 bases lay outside the gene matches. Looked up from germline, CDR1 is SGDLS and CDR2 is YYNGEE.

The chain carries TRBV4-1 and TRBJ2-1; D tentatively reads TRBD1 or TRBD2 (5 bases each). The germline CDR1 and CDR2 sequences are MGHRA and YSYEKL. V was cut by 4 bases and J by 1 base, with 11 bases left in between. This CDR3 contains 15 residues. The CDR3 reads CASSLGTLSYNEQFF. The DNA of the CDR3 is TGCGCCAGCAGCCTAGGGACCCTATCCTACAATGAGCAGTTCTTC.

The chain employs TRBV6-6 and TRBJ1-6, with 8 bases that match TRBD1. In germline, CDR1 is MNHNY, CDR2 SVGAGI (reference sequence). The CDR3 extends over 14 amino acids. Trimming at V came to 7 bases and at J to 10 bases, leaving 9 bases not matched to a gene. CDR3 DNA sequence: TGTGCCAGCATTCCAACAGGGGGTTGGTCACCCCTCCACTTT. This codes for CASIPTGGWSPLHF.

The gene calls are TRBV6-5 and TRBJ2-7; TRBD1 is a possible D gene (5 bases). Looked up from germline, CDR1 is MNHEY and CDR2 is SVGAGI. The ends were cut back, 0 bases at V and 6 bases at J, with 9 bases in the middle. The CDR3 covers 13 residues. CDR3 coding DNA: TGTGCCAGCAGTTACTCGAAGCAGGGCGAGCAGTACTTC. This gives the protein CASSYSKQGEQYF.

The rearrangement joins TRBV9 to TRBJ1-6; 11 bases agree with TRBD1. The CDR3 loop spans 15 amino acids. Germline lookup yields CDR1 SGDLS and CDR2 YYNGEE. V trimming: 4 bases; J trimming: 10 bases; junction bases outside the gene matches: 7. The CDR3 DNA is TGTGCCAGCAGCTTAGGACAGGGGGCGAGCTCACCCCTCCACTTT. This sequence encodes CASSLGQGASSPLHF.

In this sample, this clone turned up a few times. Distinct nucleotide sequences in the sample also encode this CDR3. The gene calls are TRBV9 and TRBJ1-1, with unresolved D. CDR3 size: 13 residues. V lost 4 bases and J 0 bases, leaving 7 bases between the germline ends. Germline assignment: CDR1 SGDLS and CDR2 YYNGEE. Here the CDR3 DNA reads TGTGCCAGCAGCCCCAGTCTGAACACTGAAGCTTTCTTT. Protein: CASSPSLNTEAFF.

The chain carries TRBV5-1 and TRBJ1-2; 8 bases map to TRBD1. Germline loops: CDR1 SGHRS, CDR2 YFSETQ. V lost 4 bases, J lost 6 bases, and 5 bases stayed unmatched. CDR3 length: 13 residues. The CDR3 DNA reads as TGCGCCAGCAGCGAGGGGACAGGCCATGGCTACACCTTC. It encodes CASSEGTGHGYTF.

The chain employs TRBV7-6 and TRBJ1-3; a possible D gene is TRBD1 (5 bases). This CDR3 region has 17 residues. Deletions cut 0 bases from V and 2 bases from J, with 14 bases between. Germline CDR1 is SGHVS and CDR2 is FNYEAQ. The CDR3 DNA sequence: TGTGCCAGCAGCTTAGCGGCAGGGATCGGGCCTGGAAACACCATATATTTT. Its translation: CASSLAAGIGPGNTIYF.

This clone was observed a few times. The chain joins TRBV18 to TRBJ2-2, with TRBD2 identical over 8 bases. Germline loops: CDR1 KGHSH, CDR2 LQKENI. The J segment lost 6 bases and the V segment lost 1 base, leaving 7 bases of the junction unmatched. CDR3 length: 16 amino acids. The CDR3 nucleotides read TGTGCCAGCTCACCACAGAACGCGGGAGGCTCCGGGGAGCTGTTTTTT. Its protein is CASSPQNAGGSGELFF.

The chain employs TRBV7-2 and TRBJ2-3; 9 bases are a match to TRBD2. This CDR3 has 17 residues. V lost 2 bases, J lost 5 bases, and 11 bases stayed unmatched. Germline CDR1 reads SGHTA; CDR2 reads FQGNSA. The CDR3 DNA follows: TGTGCCAGCAGCTTAATGGTCGGCGGGAGGGCCGGAGATACGCAGTATTTT. It specifies CASSLMVGGRAGDTQYF.

This clone was detected only once. The genes are TRBV25-1 and TRBJ2-7; TRBD2 agrees at 12 bases. Germline lookup yields CDR1 MGHDK and CDR2 SYGVNS. After removal of 7 bases from V and 2 bases from J, the junction contained 0 bases not matched to a gene. CDR3 size: 13 residues. In nucleotides, the CDR3 is TGTGCCAGCACTAGCGGGAGGGCCTACGAGCAGTACTTC. Its protein is CASTSGRAYEQYF.

The chain has TRBV9 and TRBJ2-1; 10 nucleotides line up with TRBD2. CDR3 length: 15 residues. Germline values: CDR1 SGDLS, CDR2 YYNGEE. The trim removed 2 bases at V and 8 bases at J, leaving 7 bases unmatched. DNA of the CDR3: TGTGCCAGCAGCGTTACAGCGGGAGGGCCGGATGAGCAGTTCTTC. It codes for CASSVTAGGPDEQFF.

The V call is TRBV7-2, the J call TRBJ2-1; TRBD1 agrees at 8 bases. The CDR3 has 15 residues. The germline CDR1 and CDR2 sequences are SGHTA and FQGNSA. Trimming cost V 5 bases and J 0 bases; bases outside gene matches: 3. The CDR3 nucleotides read TGTGCCAGCAGCCGACAGGGGAGCTCCTACAATGAGCAGTTCTTC. This codes for CASSRQGSSYNEQFF.

The chain recombines TRBV6-6 with TRBJ2-6, with D possibly being TRBD1 (5 bases). The CDR3 is 16 amino acids. Germline CDR1 is MNHNY and CDR2 is SVGAGI (reference sequence). V lost 6 bases and J lost 0, with 12 bases in between. CDR3 bases: TGTGCCAGCAGGCTACAGGAAAACTCTGGGGCCAACGTCCTGACTTTC. It codes for CASRLQENSGANVLTF.

The chain joins TRBV2 to TRBJ2-5; 10 nucleotides align to TRBD2. Germline-derived CDR1 and CDR2 are SNHLY and FYNNEI. V was pared by 4 bases and J by 3 bases, with 8 bases of the junction left unmatched. The CDR3 sequence is 16 residues long. The CDR3 region is CASSVGVAGGEETQYF. The CDR3 DNA reads TGTGCCAGCAGTGTAGGGGTAGCGGGAGGCGAAGAGACCCAGTACTTC. The whole variable domain, filled in from reference TRBV2 and TRBJ2-5, reads EPEVTQTPSHQVTQMGQEVILRCVPISNHLYFYWYRQILGQKVEFLVSFYNNEISEKSEIFDDQFSVERPDGSNFTLKIRSTKLEDSAMYFCASSVGVAGGEETQYFGPGTRLLVL.

The V call is TRBV27, the J call TRBJ1-1, with TRBD1 identical over 7 bases. CDR1 and CDR2 from the germline V gene are MNHEY and SMNVEV (reference sequence). The CDR3 runs 13 residues. The ends lost 5 bases at V and 9 bases at J; junction bases unmatched: 9. CDR3: CASSPRQGIQAFF. CDR3 DNA sequence: TGTGCCAGCAGTCCTAGACAGGGAATCCAAGCTTTCTTT.

The chain couples TRBV5-6 to TRBJ2-1; D call uncertain. The CDR3 runs 15 residues. V shed 4 bases and J shed 5 bases, with 16 bases lying between them. Germline CDR1 SGHDT, CDR2 YYEEEE. CDR3 DNA: TGTGCCAGCAGCCCCCTAGGTACAGCCAACAATGAGCAGTTCTTC. Translating it yields CASSPLGTANNEQFF.

This chain uses TRBV18 with TRBJ1-2; 8 nucleotides match TRBD1. The CDR3 is 15 amino acids. Germline V gene sequence: CDR1 KGHSH, CDR2 LQKENI. V shed 3 bases, J shed 8 bases, and the junction held 11 bases outside the gene matches. The CDR3 is CASSPSRDRTNGYTF. CDR3 bases: TGTGCCAGCTCACCCTCCCGGGACAGGACCAACGGCTACACCTTC.